This note documents a single T cell receptor (beta chain) sequence. What it binds is unknown. The entry originates in a study of cytomegalovirus exposure and HLA in healthy donors. Study outcomes and limitations: A later analysis associated 15,000 or so TCR beta sequences with HLA alleles at a 0.05 false discovery rate.

The CDR3 has 12 amino acids. Trimming removed 6 bases at V and 5 bases at J, with 14 bases between. In germline, CDR1 is SQVTM, CDR2 ANQGSEA. The primer mix had 60 Vbeta and 13 Jbeta primers. Method: immunoSEQ multiplex PCR; TCRdb's copy keeps in-frame clones and lacks some. Among some 190,000 clones listed, around 87% were seen once. Sequencing input: PBMCs. This TCR came from a young man in good health and CMV-seronegative. V usage is TRBV29-1 and J usage is TRBJ2-7, with D unresolved. The CDR3 here is CSVPSGLNEQYF. As DNA, the CDR3 is TGCAGCGTGCCCTCCGGTCTGAACGAGCAGTACTTC.